This TCR beta chain was retrieved from a study of CD8 T cells in ankylosing spondylitis. Study-wide points: It was reported that disease-linked clones were significantly enriched in matched ankylosing spondylitis synovial fluid. Ankylosing spondylitis blood appeared to be characterized by a TCR beta motif of 8 or 9 highly homologous variants. Peripheral blood samples showed relatively rare disease-linked clones, and these clones were CD8+.

This clonotype was seen ten or more times. The antigen remains unidentified. Trimming removed 4 bases from V and 13 bases from J; junction bases left unmatched: 13. This CDR3 comprises 14 residues. Germline lookup yields CDR1 SGHRS and CDR2 YFSETQ. It was by quantitative 5'-RACE with molecular barcodes that TCR beta libraries were made. TCRdb reanalysed the 5' RACE reads using MiXCR and keeps one entry per CDR3 protein. The table has over 200,000 distinct CDR3 sequences, over 9.5% seen once; the top ten hold roughly a fifth. The V call is TRBV5-1, the J call TRBJ1-2; 10 bases map to TRBD1. The TCR originated in a male donor with ankylosing spondylitis or in good health (not recorded which). The specimen sequenced was blood, either unsorted or a sorted T cell fraction (not recorded which). CDR3 in amino acids: CASSVTGGGDSCTF. CDR3 nucleotide sequence: TGCGCCAGCAGCGTGACAGGGGGCGGCGATAGTTGCACCTTC.